A selection of T cell receptor beta chains follows, all from one sample in a study of T cells after yellow fever vaccination. TCRdb fed the 5' RACE reads into MiXCR, producing one record per CDR3 protein. Among about 310,000 distinct CDR3 sequences listed, around 4% were seen once. The sample here was PBMCs, taken on the day of the yellow fever booster vaccination. These receptors came from a man between 18 and 29 years old who received the YFV17D yellow fever vaccine. CDR3s include the opening cysteine and the closing phenylalanine or tryptophan. The D gene is left open where the match is weak. Clone size is stated in some rows and not others, as once, few, many or a class when expanded.

TRBJ1-4 . TRBV20-1 . CSARDSINEKLFF TGCAGTGCTAGAGACAGTATTAATGAAAAACTGTTTTTT
TRBJ2-5 . TRBV7-2 few CASSLLRQETQYF TGTGCCAGCAGCTTGCTACGTCAAGAGACCCAGTACTTC
TRBJ2-3 . TRBV4-1 few CASSQEGLTQYF TGCGCCAGCAGCCAAGAGGGCCTTACGCAGTATTTT
TRBJ2-1 . TRBV11-2 . CASSFMGRWYNEQFF TGTGCCAGCAGCTTTATGGGGAGATGGTACAATGAGCAGTTCTTC
TRBJ2-2 . TRBV3-1 few CASSPVTANTGELFF TGTGCCAGCAGCCCCGTGACAGCGAACACCGGGGAGCTGTTTTTT
TRBJ1-6 . TRBV12-3/TRBV12-4 . CASRGREHAYNSPLHF TGTGCCAGCCGTGGTCGGGAGCACGCATATAATTCACCCCTCCACTTT
TRBJ1-5 TRBD1 TRBV6-2/TRBV6-3 . CASSPGTGGFSNGQPQHF TGTGCCAGCAGTCCTGGGACAGGGGGTTTCAGCAACGGTCAGCCCCAGCATTTT
TRBJ2-5 TRBD2 TRBV7-8 many CASSPRRLLADKETQYF TGTGCCAGCAGCCCCAGACGCTTGCTAGCGGATAAAGAGACCCAGTACTTC
TRBJ2-7 . TRBV3-2 many CASSQDMAGLIVEQYF TGTGCCAGCAGCCAAGATATGGCGGGGCTCATAGTCGAGCAGTACTTC
TRBJ2-2 TRBD1 TRBV4-3 many CASSQVAQGAVWTGELFF TGCGCCAGCAGCCAAGTAGCCCAGGGGGCGGTATGGACCGGGGAGCTGTTTTTT
TRBJ1-2 . TRBV15 many CATSRDYFPGEGYTF TGTGCCACCAGCAGAGATTATTTTCCAGGGGAGGGCTACACCTTC
TRBJ2-3 . TRBV6-1 many CASRRGGRAGRDTQYF TGTGCCAGCAGGAGAGGGGGGAGGGCAGGTCGAGATACGCAGTATTTT
TRBJ2-5 . TRBV20-1 few CSAPGTSETQYF TGCAGTGCACCCGGGACCTCAGAGACCCAGTACTTC
TRBJ1-1 . TRBV7-2 many CASSFRVRGGTEAFF TGTGCCAGCAGCTTCAGGGTTAGGGGGGGCACTGAAGCTTTCTTT
TRBJ2-1 TRBD2 TRBV20-1 few CSALSPGRLAGSSGYNEQFF TGCAGTGCCCTAAGTCCAGGGAGGCTAGCGGGGTCGTCGGGTTACAATGAGCAGTTCTTC
TRBJ1-5 . TRBV19 many CASSRQFSNQPQHF TGTGCCAGTAGCCGACAGTTCAGCAATCAGCCCCAGCATTTT
TRBJ1-5 . TRBV23-1 many CASSQGGSRQPQHF TGCGCCAGCAGTCAGGGGGGGTCCAGGCAGCCCCAGCATTTT
TRBJ2-1 TRBD1 TRBV9 many CASSAPGTGGNEQFF TGTGCCAGCAGCGCACCCGGGACAGGGGGCAATGAGCAGTTCTTC
TRBJ1-1 . TRBV6-2/TRBV6-3 once CASSYSVDQAILNTEAFF TGTGCCAGCAGTTACTCGGTGGACCAGGCGATATTGAACACTGAAGCTTTCTTT
TRBJ1-5 . TRBV27 few CASSPADPAWGNQPQHF TGTGCCAGCAGTCCAGCGGACCCGGCCTGGGGCAATCAGCCCCAGCATTTT
TRBJ2-2 . TRBV6-5 many CASWRGDTGELFF TGTGCCAGCTGGCGGGGAGACACCGGGGAGCTGTTTTTT
TRBJ2-3 TRBD2 TRBV6-5 . CASRPTSGGNTQYF TGTGCCAGCAGGCCGACTAGCGGGGGAAATACGCAGTATTTT
TRBJ1-5 . TRBV4-1 many CASSHDRYQPQHF TGCGCCAGCAGCCACGACAGGTATCAGCCCCAGCATTTT
TRBJ1-3 . TRBV5-6 many CASSSTGSSGNTIYF TGTGCCAGCAGCTCAACAGGGAGCTCTGGAAACACCATATATTTT
TRBJ1-1 . TRBV6-1 few CASTLRVLHTEAFF TGTGCCAGCACCTTGAGGGTACTACACACTGAAGCTTTCTTT
TRBJ1-2 . TRBV7-6 many CASSHLGARGGYTF TGTGCCAGCAGCCATCTTGGGGCCCGCGGTGGCTACACCTTC
TRBJ2-5 . TRBV24-1 many CATSDFGGGAGETQYF TGTGCCACCAGTGATTTCGGAGGGGGCGCGGGGGAGACCCAGTACTTC
TRBJ1-6 . TRBV4-3 few CASSHGRGGSPLHF TGCGCCAGCAGCCATGGCCGAGGAGGGTCACCCCTCCACTTT
TRBJ2-7 . TRBV10-3 few CAISESATGFPYEQYF TGTGCCATCAGTGAGTCAGCGACAGGCTTCCCTTACGAGCAGTACTTC
TRBJ1-2 . TRBV4-1 few CASSQEIWDYGYTF TGCGCCAGCAGCCAAGAAATCTGGGACTATGGCTACACCTTC
TRBJ2-7 . TRBV2 few CASSEERVRSYEQYF TGTGCCAGCAGTGAAGAAAGAGTAAGATCCTACGAGCAGTACTTC
TRBJ2-5 TRBD1 TRBV5-1 many CASSEGTGGQETQYF TGCGCCAGCAGCGAGGGGACAGGGGGACAAGAGACCCAGTACTTC
TRBJ1-4 . TRBV12-3/TRBV12-4 few CASHSAEDEKLFF TGTGCCAGCCACTCCGCGGAGGATGAAAAACTGTTTTTT
TRBJ1-3 . TRBV7-2 . CASSLLGARGTIYF TGTGCCAGCAGCTTATTAGGGGCACGAGGAACCATATATTTT
TRBJ1-2 . TRBV6-2/TRBV6-3 . CASSNPLQGLAVDYGYTF TGTGCCAGCAGCAACCCCCTACAAGGTCTCGCGGTAGACTATGGCTACACCTTC
TRBJ2-3 . TRBV5-5 many CASRALESSTDTQYF TGTGCCAGCCGGGCATTGGAGTCTAGCACAGATACGCAGTATTTT
TRBJ2-2 TRBD2 TRBV4-3 many CASSQDRLAGGPDTGELFF TGCGCCAGCAGCCAAGATCGGCTGGCGGGGGGGCCGGACACCGGGGAGCTGTTTTTT
TRBJ2-3 TRBD2 TRBV4-1 many CASSQAGGIDTQYF TGCGCCAGCAGCCAAGCGGGGGGAATAGATACGCAGTATTTT